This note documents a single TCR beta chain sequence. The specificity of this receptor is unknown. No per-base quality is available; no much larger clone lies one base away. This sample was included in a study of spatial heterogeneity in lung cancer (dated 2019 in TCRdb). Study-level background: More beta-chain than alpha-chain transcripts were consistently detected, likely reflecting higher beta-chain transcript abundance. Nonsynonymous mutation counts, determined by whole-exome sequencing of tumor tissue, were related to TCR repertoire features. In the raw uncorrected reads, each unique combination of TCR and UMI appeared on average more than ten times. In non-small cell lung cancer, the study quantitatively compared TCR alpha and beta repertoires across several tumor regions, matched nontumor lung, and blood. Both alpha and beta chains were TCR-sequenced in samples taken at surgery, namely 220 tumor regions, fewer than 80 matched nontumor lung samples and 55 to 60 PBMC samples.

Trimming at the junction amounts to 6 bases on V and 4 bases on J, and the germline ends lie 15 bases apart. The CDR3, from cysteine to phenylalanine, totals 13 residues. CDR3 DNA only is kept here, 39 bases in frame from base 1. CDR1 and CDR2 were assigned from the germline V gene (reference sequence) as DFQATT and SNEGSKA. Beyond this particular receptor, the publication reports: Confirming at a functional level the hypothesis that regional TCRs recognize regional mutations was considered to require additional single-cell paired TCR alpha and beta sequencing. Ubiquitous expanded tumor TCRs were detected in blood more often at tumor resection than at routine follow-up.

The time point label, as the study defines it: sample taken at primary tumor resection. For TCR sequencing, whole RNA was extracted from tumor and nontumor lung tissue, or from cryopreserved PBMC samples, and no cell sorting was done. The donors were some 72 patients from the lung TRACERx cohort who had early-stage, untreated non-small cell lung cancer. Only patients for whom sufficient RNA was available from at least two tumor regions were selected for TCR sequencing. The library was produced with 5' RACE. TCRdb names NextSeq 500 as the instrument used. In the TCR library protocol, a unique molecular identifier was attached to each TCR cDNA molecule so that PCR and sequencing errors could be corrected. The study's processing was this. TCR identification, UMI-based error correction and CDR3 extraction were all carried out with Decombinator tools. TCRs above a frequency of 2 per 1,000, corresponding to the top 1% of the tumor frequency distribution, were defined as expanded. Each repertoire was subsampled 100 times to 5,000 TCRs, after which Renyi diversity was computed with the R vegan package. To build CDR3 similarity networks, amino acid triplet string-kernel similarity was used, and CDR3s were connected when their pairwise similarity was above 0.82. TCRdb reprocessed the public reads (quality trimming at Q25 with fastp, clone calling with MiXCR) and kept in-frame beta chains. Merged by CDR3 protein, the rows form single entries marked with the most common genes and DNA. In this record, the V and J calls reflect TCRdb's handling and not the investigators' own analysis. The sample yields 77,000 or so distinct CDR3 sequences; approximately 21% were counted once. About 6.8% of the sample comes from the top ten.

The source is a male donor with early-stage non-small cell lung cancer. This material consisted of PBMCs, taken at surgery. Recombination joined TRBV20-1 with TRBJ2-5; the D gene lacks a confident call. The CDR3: CSAIRRAGETQYF. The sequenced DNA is TGCAGTGCCATTCGACGGGCAGGAGAGACCCAGTACTTC.